This TCR beta chain was sequenced in a study of shared clonotypes between healthy human individuals. As regards this clone: The antigen remains undetermined.

Genomic DNA of each subset was evenly split across several immunoSEQ plates. In the source study's methods: Owing to the provision of junction-only sequences devoid of quality scores by immunoSEQ, filtering differed. Sequenced by immunoSEQ multiplex PCR; TCRdb stores in-frame clones only, minus some. V and J calls and clone size are copied from that table; D and trimming were computed from the DNA. The data hold under 1,100,000 clones, with 75% observed a single time. The study's findings and limits: Investigators collected only blood, and repertoires in tissues likely differ. Naive subsets, compared against memory subsets, generally had larger estimated richness values.

The CDR3 runs to 14 residues. Sequenced input: memory CD4+ T cells sorted from blood. The sample's subset: CD45RA-negative fraction. The receptor was derived from a man between 18 and 35 years old in good health. The chain is built from TRBV21-1 and TRBJ2-1; no DNA check was done on the table's D call, TRBD1. TRBV21-1 is a recognized pseudogene. CDR3 residues: CASSKRTEYNEQFF. The CDR3, as DNA: TGTGCCAGCAGCAAGAGGACAGAATACAATGAGCAGTTCTTC.